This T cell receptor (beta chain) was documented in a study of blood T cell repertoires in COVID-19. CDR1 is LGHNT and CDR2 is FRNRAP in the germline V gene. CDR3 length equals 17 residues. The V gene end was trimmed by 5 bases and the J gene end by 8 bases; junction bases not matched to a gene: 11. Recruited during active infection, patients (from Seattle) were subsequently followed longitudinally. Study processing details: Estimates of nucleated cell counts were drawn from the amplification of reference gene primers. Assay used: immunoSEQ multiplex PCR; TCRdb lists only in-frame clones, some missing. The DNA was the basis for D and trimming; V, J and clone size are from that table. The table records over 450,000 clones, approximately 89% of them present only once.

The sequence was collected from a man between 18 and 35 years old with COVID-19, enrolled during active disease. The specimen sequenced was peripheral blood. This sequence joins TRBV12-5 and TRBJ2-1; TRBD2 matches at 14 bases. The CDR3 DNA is TGTGCTAGTGGTAGGCCCTCCGGACTAGCGGGAGGAGATGAGCAGTTCTTC. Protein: CASGRPSGLAGGDEQFF.